Shown below are 4 T cell receptor beta chains from a single sample sequenced in a study of Ad26.COV2.S vaccination and SARS-CoV-2 variants (dated by TCRdb to about 2021). Reading the label with the study, this specimen's treatment or condition is: approximately 18 received Ad26.COV2.S at low or high dose, single or two shots; about 5 received placebo; per-sample allocation not given. Repertoires of vaccine and placebo recipients were sequenced from samples collected on day 63 after the first injection. Receptor libraries were prepared by the immunoSEQ multiplex PCR assay. The table was pulled from immuneACCESS by TCRdb, which kept in-frame rearrangements only. Such tables lose some clones; where checked, under half of the loss comes from unresolved V genes, and the rest has no known cause. The sample table holds a few hundred thousand clones, of which approximately 87% were seen once. 4.5% to 5.5% of the sample goes to the ten largest clones.

This material consisted of peripheral blood, taken in a trial of Ad26.COV2.S vaccine versus placebo. The receptors shown here come from a person between 18 and 65 years old who received the Ad26.COV2.S COVID-19 vaccine or a placebo.

The chain carries TRBV6-5 and TRBJ2-7; 13 positions match TRBD2. CDR3 size: 16 residues. J was trimmed by 2 bases and V by 2 bases; bases with no gene match: 3. CDR1 and CDR2 from the germline V gene are MNHEY and SVGAGI. The CDR3 protein is CASSYGTSGDTYEQYF. CDR3 sequence (DNA): TGTGCCAGCAGTTACGGGACTAGCGGGGACACCTACGAGCAGTACTTC.

V is TRBV18 and J is TRBJ1-6; D remains ambiguous. The germline V gene encodes CDR1 KGHSH and CDR2 LQKENI. Trimming left V 4 bases short and J 7 bases short, with 14 bases between. This CDR3 has 15 amino acids. CDR3 protein: CASSLRTASNSPLHF. The CDR3 region has the DNA TGTGCCAGCTCACTTCGGACGGCTTCAAATTCACCCCTCCACTTT.

The chain has TRBV3-1 (or the pseudogene TRBV3-2) and TRBJ2-3; 8 nucleotides align to TRBD2. The ends lost 4 bases at V and 7 bases at J; junction bases unmatched: 13. The length of the CDR3 is 16 residues. CDR1 is LGHDT and CDR2 is YNNKEL in the germline V gene (reference sequence). CDR3 nucleotide sequence: TGTGCCAGCAGCCCAAGGGTAGCGGGACCCTTCCATACGCAGTATTTT. Amino acid sequence: CASSPRVAGPFHTQYF.

The V and J genes are TRBV6-5 and TRBJ1-2, with D possibly TRBD1 on 5 matching bases. Germline CDR1 is MNHEY and CDR2 is SVGAGI. The CDR3 runs to 14 residues. The V end lost 4 bases, the J end lost 5 bases, and 14 bases lay between the germline ends. CDR3 sequence reads: CASSSSGTGYGYTF. The CDR3 coding sequence is TGTGCCAGCAGTTCGTCCGGGACTGGTTATGGCTACACCTTC.